The rows below give T cell receptor beta chains drawn from one sample of a study of blood T cells in healthy people across ages. In TCRdb, the 5' RACE reads were re-called with MiXCR into one record per CDR3 protein. This table has hundreds of thousands of distinct CDR3 sequences, under 80% appearing once. Sequenced: blood. These receptors were collected from a young man in good health. The CDR3 runs from the conserved cysteine through the conserved F or W. A D gene is named only where the DNA matches it firmly. Clone size is not always given. Where it is, it says once, few, many or a class for expanded clones.

clone_size,v_call,d_call,j_call,cdr3_nt,cdr3_aa
NA,TRBV6-6,TRBD1,TRBJ1-2,TGTGCCAGCGGAAGCCGGGACAGCTATGGCTACACCTTC,CASGSRDSYGYTF
NA,TRBV7-2,NA,TRBJ2-4,TGTGCCAGCAGCCCCCCGGCGGGAACAGACGAAAACATTCAGTACTTC,CASSPPAGTDENIQYF
few,TRBV4-3,TRBD1,TRBJ2-1,TGCGCCAGCAGCCAAGAACCCGGAATCAGGGGGAATGAGCAGTTCTTC,CASSQEPGIRGNEQFF
NA,TRBV20-1,NA,TRBJ2-5,TGCAGTGCAAGGATCGGGGAGCAACAAGAGACCCAGTACTTC,CSARIGEQQETQYF
NA,TRBV6-5,TRBD1,TRBJ2-2,TGTGCCAGCAGCCACGACAGGGGGACCGGGGAGCTGTTTTTT,CASSHDRGTGELFF
once,TRBV5-1,NA,TRBJ2-5,TGCGCCAGCAGCTTCGGGGGGACAGAAGAGACCCAGTACTTC,CASSFGGTEETQYF
NA,TRBV9,NA,TRBJ2-7,TGTGCCAGCAGCCCACATCGGGGCGAGCAGTACTTC,CASSPHRGEQYF
NA,TRBV27,NA,TRBJ2-5,TGTGCCAGCAGTGATACACAGGGCCAGGATGAGCAGTACTTC,CASSDTQGQDEQYF
NA,TRBV2,TRBD1,TRBJ2-1,TGTGCCAGCAGTGTAGGGACAGGCTTCCACAATGAGCAGTTCTTC,CASSVGTGFHNEQFF
many,TRBV7-2,NA,TRBJ2-7,TGTGCCAGCAGCTTAGAGCTTTCACCTTCACTACACGAGCAGTACTTC,CASSLELSPSLHEQYF
NA,TRBV7-3,NA,TRBJ1-1,TGTGCCAGCAGCCAAGGACCGGGGATGAACACTGAAGCTTTCTTT,CASSQGPGMNTEAFF
NA,TRBV10-3,NA,TRBJ1-4,TGTGCCATCAGTGAACAAGGCGAAAAACTGTTTTTT,CAISEQGEKLFF
NA,TRBV9,TRBD1,TRBJ1-4,TGTGCCAGCAGCGTAGATGGGACAGGGTATGAAAAACTGTTTTTT,CASSVDGTGYEKLFF
few,TRBV12-3/TRBV12-4,NA,TRBJ2-3,TGTGCCAGCAGCACAGCCTCGGACACGCAGTATTTT,CASSTASDTQYF
once,TRBV18,NA,TRBJ1-5,TGTGCCAGCTCACCTAGTGCGACAGAGAATCAGCCCCAGCATTTT,CASSPSATENQPQHF
NA,TRBV7-6,NA,TRBJ2-5,TGTGCCAGCAGCCAAAGGGTAGAGGGGACCCAGTACTTC,CASSQRVEGTQYF
NA,TRBV20-1,NA,TRBJ2-3,TGCAGTGCCGCCGGGGTAGCCACAGATACGCAGTATTTT,CSAAGVATDTQYF
once,TRBV19,NA,TRBJ1-1,TGTGCCAGTATCACGACCAACCTAGGAGGGACTGAAGCTTTCTTT,CASITTNLGGTEAFF
NA,TRBV9,NA,TRBJ2-1,TGTGCCAGCAGCGTAGTGGGGGCCGAAGGGAATGAGCAGTTCTTC,CASSVVGAEGNEQFF
NA,TRBV5-1,NA,TRBJ2-3,TGCGCCAGCAGCTCCGGACAGACTAGCACAGATACGCAGTATTTT,CASSSGQTSTDTQYF
few,TRBV7-2,NA,TRBJ1-2,TGTGCCAGCAGCTTAGTACAGACCAGCGCCTATGGCTACACCTTC,CASSLVQTSAYGYTF
NA,TRBV12-3/TRBV12-4,NA,TRBJ2-1,TGTGCCAGCAGTTTGCAGGCTGATAGGATAAATGAGCAGTTCTTC,CASSLQADRINEQFF
NA,TRBV7-8,NA,TRBJ2-6,TGTGCCAGCAGCCGAAGCGACGGGGGCGCGATAGGGGCCAACGTCCTGACTTTC,CASSRSDGGAIGANVLTF
NA,TRBV5-1,NA,TRBJ2-7,TGCGCCAGCAGCTTGGAGGGCCGGGGGGAGCAGTACTTC,CASSLEGRGEQYF
NA,TRBV14,NA,TRBJ2-6,TGTGCCAGCAGCCAAGGGCACGGGTGGACCAACGTCCTGACTTTC,CASSQGHGWTNVLTF
NA,TRBV21-1,NA,TRBJ2-3,TGTGCCTGCAGCAAAGGAAGGGCCTGCACAGATACGCAGTATTTT,CACSKGRACTDTQYF
NA,TRBV7-2,NA,TRBJ2-7,TGTGCCAGCAGCTTAGGGGGGTCATCAGGGCACGAGCAGTACTTC,CASSLGGSSGHEQYF
NA,TRBV5-6,NA,TRBJ2-5,TGTGCCAGCAGCCTCCCCCGACAGGCTCAAGAGACCCAGTACTTC,CASSLPRQAQETQYF
NA,TRBV7-9,NA,TRBJ2-7,TGTGCCAGCAGCCCCATCGGACAGATATACGAGCAGTACTTC,CASSPIGQIYEQYF
NA,TRBV20-1,NA,TRBJ1-5,TGCAGTGCTAGAGAGGGGCAGGGCAATCTGCCCCAGCATTTT,CSAREGQGNLPQHF
NA,TRBV9,NA,TRBJ2-3,TGTGCCAGTGGCGATGAAGCACCAGATACGCAGTATTTT,CASGDEAPDTQYF
few,TRBV3-1,TRBD1,TRBJ2-7,TGTGCCAGCACCTCCGGGACAGGCGTCTCCTACGAGCAGTACTTC,CASTSGTGVSYEQYF
NA,TRBV10-3,NA,TRBJ1-2,TGTGCCATCAGTGTGGGGGATGGCTACACCTTC,CAISVGDGYTF
NA,TRBV29-1,NA,TRBJ2-1,TGCAGCGTTGCCCAGACGGGTAGCAATGAGCAGTTCTTC,CSVAQTGSNEQFF
NA,TRBV6-1,NA,TRBJ1-1,TGTGCCAGCAGTGATTTGGGGACAGCTTTCTTT,CASSDLGTAFF
few,TRBV6-2/TRBV6-3,NA,TRBJ2-4,TGTGCCAGCAGTTACTCGGGGCCGATAGCCAAAAACATTCAGTACTTC,CASSYSGPIAKNIQYF
few,TRBV2,TRBD1,TRBJ2-7,TGTGCCAGCCTGGTCAGGGGGCTTATGGGCTCCTACGAGCAGTACTTC,CASLVRGLMGSYEQYF
many,TRBV7-2,TRBD1,TRBJ2-5,TGTGCCAGCAGCAAATCCCAGGGGGCCACGGAAGAGACCCAGTACTTC,CASSKSQGATEETQYF
once,TRBV10-3,TRBD1,TRBJ2-2,TGTGCCATCAGGGGACAGGGGGCAGCCGGGGAGCTGTTTTTT,CAIRGQGAAGELFF
NA,TRBV6-5,NA,TRBJ2-3,TGTGCCAGCAGCCGGGGGGCCAATACGCAGTATTTT,CASSRGANTQYF
few,TRBV20-1,NA,TRBJ2-3,TGCAGTGCAAGACTGAACACAGATACGCAGTATTTT,CSARLNTDTQYF
NA,TRBV7-3,NA,TRBJ1-6,TGTGCCAGCAGCTACTCCTATAATTCACCCCCCCACTTT,CASSYSYNSPPHF
NA,TRBV12-3/TRBV12-4,TRBD2,TRBJ2-3,TGTGCCAGCAGCTCTCCCACTAGCGGAATATACACAGATACGCAGTATTTT,CASSSPTSGIYTDTQYF